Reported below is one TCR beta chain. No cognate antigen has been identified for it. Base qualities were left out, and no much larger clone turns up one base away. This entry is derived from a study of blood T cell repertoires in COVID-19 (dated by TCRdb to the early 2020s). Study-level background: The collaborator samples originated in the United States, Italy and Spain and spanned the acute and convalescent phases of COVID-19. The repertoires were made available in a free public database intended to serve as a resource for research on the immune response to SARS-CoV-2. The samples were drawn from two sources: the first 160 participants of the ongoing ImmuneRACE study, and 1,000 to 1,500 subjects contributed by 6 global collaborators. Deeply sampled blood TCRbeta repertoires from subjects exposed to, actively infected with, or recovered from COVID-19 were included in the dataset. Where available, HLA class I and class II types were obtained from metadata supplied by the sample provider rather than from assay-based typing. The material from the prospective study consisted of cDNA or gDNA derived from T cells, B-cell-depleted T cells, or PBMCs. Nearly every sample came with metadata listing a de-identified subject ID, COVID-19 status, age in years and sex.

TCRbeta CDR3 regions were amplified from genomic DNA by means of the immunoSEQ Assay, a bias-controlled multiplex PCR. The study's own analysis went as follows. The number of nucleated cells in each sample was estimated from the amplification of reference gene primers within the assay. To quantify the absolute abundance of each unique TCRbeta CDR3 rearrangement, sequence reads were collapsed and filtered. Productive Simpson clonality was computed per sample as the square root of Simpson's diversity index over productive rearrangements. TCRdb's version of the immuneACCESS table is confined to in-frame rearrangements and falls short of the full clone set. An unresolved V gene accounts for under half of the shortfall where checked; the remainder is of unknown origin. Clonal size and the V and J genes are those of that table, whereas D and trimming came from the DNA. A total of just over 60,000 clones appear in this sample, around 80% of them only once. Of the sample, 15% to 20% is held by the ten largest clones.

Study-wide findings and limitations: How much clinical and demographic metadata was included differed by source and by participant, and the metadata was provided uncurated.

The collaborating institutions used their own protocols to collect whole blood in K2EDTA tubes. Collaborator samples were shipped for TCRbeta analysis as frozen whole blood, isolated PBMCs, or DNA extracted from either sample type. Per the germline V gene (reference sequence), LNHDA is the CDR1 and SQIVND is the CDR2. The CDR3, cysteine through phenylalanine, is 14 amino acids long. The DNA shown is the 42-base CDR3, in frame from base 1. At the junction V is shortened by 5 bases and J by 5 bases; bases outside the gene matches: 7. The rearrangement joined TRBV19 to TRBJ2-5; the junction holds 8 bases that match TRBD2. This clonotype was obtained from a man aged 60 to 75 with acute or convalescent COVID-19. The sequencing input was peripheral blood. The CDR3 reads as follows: CASSPGGLWETQYF. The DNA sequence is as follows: TGTGCCAGTAGTCCGGGGGGGCTTTGGGAGACCCAGTACTTC.